This T cell receptor (beta chain) was recovered during a study of blood T cell repertoires in COVID-19. On the study more broadly: COVID-19 samples from acute and convalescent phases originated in the United States, Italy and Spain. T cells, B-cell-depleted T cells, or PBMCs provided the cDNA or gDNA that served as material.

Authors' data handling: The authors estimated nucleated cell counts from reference gene primer amplification. Profiled with immunoSEQ multiplex PCR; TCRdb holds only in-frame clones, not every one. For V, J and clone size, that table is used; D and trimming come from the DNA. Found here are under 200,000 clones, approximately 83% of them singletons; the top ten hold less than 3%. This clone was observed a single time. V trimming: 1 base; J trimming: 9 bases; junction bases outside the gene matches: 6. The CDR3 spans 15 residues. The germline gives CDR1 SGHTA, CDR2 FQGNSA. This chain connects TRBV7-2 to TRBJ1-6; TRBD1 agrees at 7 bases. Sample: peripheral blood. The TCR sequence derives from a woman aged 60-75 years with acute or convalescent COVID-19. This CDR3 is CASSLVGGASSPLHF. CDR3 DNA: TGTGCCAGCAGCTTAGTAGGGGGCGCAAGTTCACCCCTCCACTTT.